Below are 18 T cell receptor beta chains sequenced from a single sample in a study of CXCR3-negative and CXCR3-positive naive CD8 T cells. Study findings and constraints: TRB CDR3s of CXCR3-positive naive cells were more hydrophobic than those of CXCR3-negative naive cells.

These receptors have no identified antigens. The authors prepared UMI-labeled TRB cDNA libraries by 5' RACE. TCRdb reanalyzed the 5' RACE reads, giving one entry per CDR3 protein sequence and no DNA. The repertoire shows roughly 80,000 distinct CDR3 sequences; the top ten hold roughly 0.59%. The sample was naive CXCR3+ CD8+ T cells from blood. The subset is: CD45RO-CCR7+CD27+CD95- naive CD8+ T cells expressing CXCR3 (TNR3+). Every receptor here comes from a human donor in good health. Some clones in this sample may be carry-over from other donors' samples.

The chain carries TRBV3-1 and TRBJ1-2; the TCRdb call, TRBD1, lacks DNA for checking. Germline CDR1 and CDR2: LGHDT and YNNKEL (reference sequence). This CDR3 has 14 residues. The CDR3 sequence is CASRTPGQGYGYTF.

The chain has TRBV28 and TRBJ1-2; TCRdb's assignment of TRBD1 cannot be checked, as there is no DNA. Germline CDR1 MDHEN, CDR2 SYDVKM. The CDR3 contains 14 residues. This chain's CDR3 is CASSEDREIMGYTF.

The chain is built from TRBV2 and TRBJ2-5; TCRdb proposes TRBD1, but this gene call is untestable without DNA. The CDR3 loop spans 15 amino acids. Germline CDR1 reads SNHLY; CDR2 reads FYNNEI. CDR3 protein: CASSEVLAGQETQYF.

This chain uses TRBV7-9 with TRBJ1-5; TCRdb designates TRBD1, a call that cannot be tested without DNA. Germline V gene lookup returns CDR1 SEHNR and CDR2 FQNEAQ (reference sequence). The CDR3 sequence is 16 residues long. The CDR3 here is CASSLGSTGDIQPQHF. Supplemented by reference TRBV7-9 and TRBJ1-5, the full variable domain reads DTGVSQNPRHKITKRGQNVTFRCDPISEHNRLYWYRQTLGQGPEFLTYFQNEAQLEKSRLLSDRFSAERPKGSFSTLEIQRTEQGDSAMYLCASSLGSTGDIQPQHFGDGTRLSIL.

This rearrangement joins TRBV29-1 to TRBJ2-1; checking the TCRdb D call of TRBD1 is not possible without DNA. Per germline, CDR1 SQVTM and CDR2 ANQGSEA. This CDR3 comprises 15 residues. CDR3 loop: CSVDPGAGRYNEQFF.

This sequence joins TRBV12-3 or TRBV12-4 and TRBJ2-7; TCRdb designates TRBD1, a call that cannot be tested without DNA. CDR3 length: 15 residues. CDR3: CASSSRDRANYEQYF.

The chain has TRBV12-3 or TRBV12-4 and TRBJ2-7; checking the TCRdb D call of TRBD1 is not possible without DNA. The length of the CDR3 is 13 residues. The CDR3 region is CASSDRGPDEQYF.

CDR3 loop: CASSVQGSQPQHF. V is TRBV9 and J is TRBJ1-5; the D gene TCRdb calls, TRBD1, cannot be checked with no DNA. The CDR3 is 13 residues long. Germline assignment: CDR1 SGDLS and CDR2 YYNGEE.

The genes are TRBV6-6 and TRBJ2-1; the TCRdb call, TRBD1, lacks DNA for checking. Germline CDR1 is MNHNY and CDR2 is SVGAGI (reference sequence). The CDR3 runs 17 residues. CDR3 amino acids: CASSYSTTGRSSNEQFF.

The V call is TRBV2, the J call TRBJ1-3. Germline values: CDR1 SNHLY, CDR2 FYNNEI. The CDR3 totals 15 residues. The CDR3 region is CASRGLISSGTTIYF.

The gene calls are TRBV12-3 or TRBV12-4 and TRBJ1-1. This CDR3 is 14 amino acids long. CDR3 region: CASSFVGRDTEAFF.

V gene TRBV28 combines with J gene TRBJ2-3; TCRdb names TRBD2, which stays unverified in the absence of DNA. This CDR3 has 17 amino acids. Germline V gene sequence: CDR1 MDHEN, CDR2 SYDVKM. The CDR3 sequence is CASSLGLAGGREDTQYF.

The V call is TRBV12-3 or TRBV12-4, the J call TRBJ2-1; the D call from TCRdb, TRBD2, cannot be confirmed without DNA. This CDR3 region has 18 residues. The CDR3 reads CASSSLAGGPSSYNEQFF.

This CDR3 is CASSHLRGSPGETQYF. This rearrangement joins TRBV7-9 to TRBJ2-5. The CDR3 has 16 amino acids. Germline loops: CDR1 SEHNR, CDR2 FQNEAQ (reference sequence). Complete variable domain (other parts from reference TRBV7-9 and TRBJ2-5): DTGVSQNPRHKITKRGQNVTFRCDPISEHNRLYWYRQTLGQGPEFLTYFQNEAQLEKSRLLSDRFSAERPKGSFSTLEIQRTEQGDSAMYLCASSHLRGSPGETQYFGPGTRLLVL.

The V and J genes are TRBV2 and TRBJ2-3; TCRdb picks TRBD2, but there is no DNA to check that call. CDR3 length: 14 residues. CDR1 is SNHLY, CDR2 FYNNEI, per germline. The CDR3 is CASGLAGTTDTQYF.

V is TRBV28 and J is TRBJ1-5; no DNA is available, so the TRBD1 call from TCRdb remains unchecked. The CDR3 is 15 residues long. Germline V gene data show CDR1 as MDHEN and CDR2 as SYDVKM. The CDR3 sequence: CASEPVDRGGQPQHF.

V usage is TRBV4-2 and J usage is TRBJ2-1; no DNA is available, so the TRBD1 call from TCRdb remains unchecked. Per the germline V gene, CDR1 is LGHNA and CDR2 is YNFKEQ. This CDR3 comprises 18 residues. CDR3 in amino acids: CASSHPDREGADYNEQFF.

The chain recombines TRBV7-9 with TRBJ2-7; the D call from TCRdb, TRBD2, cannot be confirmed without DNA. This CDR3 region has 16 residues. The germline gives CDR1 SEHNR, CDR2 FQNEAQ (reference sequence). The CDR3 is CASSSVGSGDSYEQYF.